A single sample is the source of the 29 T cell receptor beta chains below, sequenced in a study of long-term antiretroviral therapy in people with HIV (dated by TCRdb to between 2020 and 2023). The immunoSEQ hsTCRB v3.0 assay was used at survey level resolution for TRB variable region sequencing. TCRdb retrieved this table from immuneACCESS and kept in-frame rearrangements only. Not all clones are present; in checked studies, unresolved V genes account for under half, and no reason is known for the remainder. Counted in this sample were tens of thousands of clones; approximately 84% of them appeared once. The top ten hold over 0.8% of the sample. The starting material was unsorted PBMCs, obtained 2 years after starting antiretroviral therapy. These receptors all come from a man aged 45-65 years with HIV.

This sequence joins TRBV7-8 and TRBJ1-5; D is unresolved. The V and J ends lost 4 bases and 7 bases respectively, with 17 bases between them. From germline, CDR1 is SGHVS and CDR2 FQNEAQ. This CDR3 has 15 amino acids. Here the CDR3 DNA reads TGTGCCAGCAGCTCGACCCCAGCCTATAGGCAGCCCCAGCATTTT. This sequence encodes CASSSTPAYRQPQHF.

The chain links TRBV4-2 to TRBJ2-7; D is possibly TRBD2 (6 bases). V lost 1 base, J lost 6 bases, and 19 bases lay in between. In germline, CDR1 is LGHNA, CDR2 YNFKEQ. The CDR3 covers 16 residues. The CDR3 protein is CASSQAGTSDKGEQYF. As DNA, the CDR3 is TGTGCCAGCAGCCAAGCGGGGACTTCAGACAAGGGCGAGCAGTACTTC.

This clone was seen more than once but under ten times. The chain carries TRBV28 and TRBJ2-7; D is undetermined. V was cut by 10 bases and J by 0 bases, with 13 bases left in between. This CDR3 is built from 13 residues. Germline lookup yields CDR1 MDHEN and CDR2 SYDVKM. The CDR3, as DNA: TGTGCCACCCACCGTGGGGACTCCTACGAGCAGTACTTC. As protein: CATHRGDSYEQYF.

The chain couples TRBV27 to TRBJ2-7; D ambiguous. Looked up from germline, CDR1 is MNHEY and CDR2 is SMNVEV (reference sequence). The CDR3 is 16 residues long. The V gene lost 5 bases and the J gene lost 2 bases, with 19 bases spanning the gap. CDR3 coding DNA: TGTGCCAGCAGTCCGCGTTCTGGGTTTCTGACCTACGAGCAGTACTTC. This codes for CASSPRSGFLTYEQYF.

The chain has TRBV18 and TRBJ1-1; D might be TRBD1 (5 bases). This CDR3 has 13 residues. Germline values: CDR1 KGHSH, CDR2 LQKENI. V was clipped by 6 bases and J by 5 bases, with 13 bases between them. The CDR3 loop is CASSPGWDTEAFF. The CDR3 DNA is TGTGCCAGCTCTCCAGGGTGGGATACTGAAGCTTTCTTT. Looking up the rest from reference TRBV18 and TRBJ1-1 gives the full variable domain: NAGVMQNPRHLVRRRGQEARLRCSPMKGHSHVYWYRQLPEEGLKFMVYLQKENIIDESGMPKERFSAEFPKEGPSILRIQQVVRGDSAAYFCASSPGWDTEAFFGQGTRLTVV.

The genes are TRBV28 and TRBJ1-5; the match to TRBD1 covers 7 bases. Germline CDR1 MDHEN, CDR2 SYDVKM. The trim removed 5 bases at V and 7 bases at J, leaving 14 bases unmatched. The CDR3 totals 16 residues. CDR3 bases: TGTGCCAGCAGTACCTATAGGACAGGTTGGGAACAGCCCCAGCATTTT. Its translation: CASSTYRTGWEQPQHF.

This chain joins TRBV7-9 and TRBJ1-4; D is undetermined. CDR1 and CDR2 from the germline V gene are SEHNR and FQNEAQ (reference sequence). Trimming pared 3 bases from V and 2 bases from J, leaving 7 bases between. This CDR3 region has 14 residues. The CDR3 protein is CASSFTVTNEKLFF. The CDR3, as DNA: TGTGCCAGCAGCTTCACGGTTACTAATGAAAAACTGTTTTTT.

The CDR3 loop is CARRTAPTGNEQFF. As DNA, the CDR3 is TGCGCCAGAAGGACAGCCCCTACGGGCAATGAGCAGTTCTTC. The J gene is TRBJ2-1, the V gene TRBV10-1; tentative D call: TRBD1 (6 bases). Germline V gene lookup returns CDR1 WNHNN and CDR2 SYGVQD (reference sequence). V was cut by 9 bases and J by 6 bases, with 18 bases left in between. CDR3 size: 14 residues.

V usage is TRBV30 and J usage is TRBJ2-5; no clear D gene. CDR3 size: 13 residues. Germline CDR1 GTSNPN, CDR2 SVGIG (reference sequence). V lost 0 bases, J lost 7 bases, and 12 bases lay in between. The CDR3 reads CAWSVLGPGTQYF. In DNA form, the CDR3 reads TGTGCCTGGAGTGTACTCGGGCCAGGGACCCAGTACTTC.

The chain carries TRBV29-1 and TRBJ2-7; 7 bases fit TRBD1. Germline CDR1 is SQVTM and CDR2 is ANQGSEA. The CDR3 has 12 residues. J gave up 5 bases and V 4 bases, and 5 bases lay outside the gene matches. The CDR3 DNA is TGCAGCGTTGCCCAGACAGGGCACGAGCAGTACTTC. Translating gives CSVAQTGHEQYF.

The chain is built from TRBV28 and TRBJ1-4; tentatively, D is TRBD1 (5 bases). Germline V CDR1 and CDR2: MDHEN, SYDVKM. Trimming removed 2 bases from V and 8 bases from J, with 12 bases in between. The CDR3 is 14 amino acids. The CDR3 loop is CASSLRGVEEKLFF. The CDR3 nucleotides read TGTGCCAGCAGTTTAAGAGGGGTAGAGGAAAAACTGTTTTTT.

The chain combines TRBV7-9 with TRBJ1-4; D is undetermined. This CDR3 contains 17 residues. Germline CDR1 SEHNR, CDR2 FQNEAQ (reference sequence). V gave up 1 base and J gave up 4 bases, with 16 bases separating them. CDR3 nucleotide sequence: TGTGCCAGCAGCTTAGTACACTACGAGTACCTTAATGAAAAACTGTTTTTT. Its protein product is CASSLVHYEYLNEKLFF.

This clone was found once. The gene calls are TRBV15 and TRBJ2-7; TRBD1 might be the D (6 bases). Germline values: CDR1 LNHNV, CDR2 YYDKDF (reference sequence). CDR3 length: 15 amino acids. V lost 0 bases and J 5 bases, leaving 14 bases between the germline ends. The CDR3: CATSREGYRAHEQYF. As DNA, the CDR3 is TGTGCCACCAGCAGAGAGGGGTACAGGGCCCACGAGCAGTACTTC.

V gene TRBV18 combines with J gene TRBJ2-2; no clear D. Germline assignment: CDR1 KGHSH and CDR2 LQKENI. CDR3 length: 16 amino acids. Trimming removed 1 base from V and 0 bases from J, with 9 bases in between. CDR3 nucleotides: TGTGCCAGCTCACCACGGGGAACCTCGAACACCGGGGAGCTGTTTTTT. This translates into CASSPRGTSNTGELFF.

The chain combines TRBV11-2 with TRBJ2-1, with D hard to call. This CDR3 contains 14 residues. The V gene lost 5 bases and the J gene lost 3 bases, with 11 bases spanning the gap. The germline V gene has CDR1 SGHAT and CDR2 FQNNGV. CDR3 in amino acids: CASSAPAFYNEQFF. The DNA of the CDR3 is TGTGCCAGCAGCGCCCCTGCCTTCTACAATGAGCAGTTCTTC.

This sequence joins TRBV19 and TRBJ1-1; D remains unclear. The CDR3 length is 17 residues. Trimming removed 5 bases from V and 1 base from J, with 20 bases in between. Germline V lookup: CDR1 LNHDA, CDR2 SQIVND (reference sequence). The CDR3 loop is CASSFAQWSRRNTEAFF. For the CDR3, the DNA is TGTGCCAGTAGTTTCGCTCAGTGGAGTCGGAGGAACACTGAAGCTTTCTTT.

The chain recombines TRBV15 with TRBJ1-5; 9 bases agree with TRBD1. V lost 1 base and J lost 6; bases outside the gene matches: 4. CDR3 size: 15 residues. Looked up from germline, CDR1 is LNHNV and CDR2 is YYDKDF (reference sequence). CDR3 protein: CATSRVGTGSQPQHF. CDR3 DNA sequence: TGTGCCACCAGCAGAGTAGGGACAGGGTCTCAGCCCCAGCATTTT.

The rearrangement uses TRBV7-2 and TRBJ1-6, with a possible D match to TRBD1 (6 bases). The V end lost 6 bases, the J end lost 5 bases, and 14 bases lay between the germline ends. Looked up from germline, CDR1 is SGHTA and CDR2 is FQGNSA. The length of the CDR3 is 15 residues. In DNA, the CDR3 is TGTGCCAGCAGTTTTCTTGGACAGAATAATTCACCCCTCCACTTT. Encoded protein: CASSFLGQNNSPLHF. The full variable domain, rest sourced from reference TRBV7-2 and TRBJ1-6, is GAGVSQSPSNKVTEKGKDVELRCDPISGHTALYWYRQSLGQGLEFLIYFQGNSAPDKSGLPSDRFSAERTGGSVSTLTIQRTQQEDSAVYLCASSFLGQNNSPLHFGNGTRLTVT.

The gene calls are TRBV7-9 and TRBJ1-4; D possibly corresponds to TRBD1 (5 bases). This CDR3 comprises 16 residues. Germline CDR1 SEHNR, CDR2 FQNEAQ (reference sequence). V lost 5 bases and J 2 bases, leaving 15 bases between the germline ends. CDR3 coding DNA: TGTGCCAGCAGCCTTCAGGGCCCCGGGACTAATGAAAAACTGTTTTTT. Translation gives CASSLQGPGTNEKLFF.

The chain employs TRBV18 and TRBJ1-2; maybe TRBD1 (6 bases). Trimming stripped 4 bases from V and 0 bases from J, with 12 bases between. The CDR3 sequence is 15 residues long. The germline V gene has CDR1 KGHSH and CDR2 LQKENI. CDR3 sequence (DNA): TGTGCCAGCTCACGAACAGGGAACTCTAACTATGGCTACACCTTC. Translated: CASSRTGNSNYGYTF. The whole variable domain, filled in from reference TRBV18 and TRBJ1-2, reads NAGVMQNPRHLVRRRGQEARLRCSPMKGHSHVYWYRQLPEEGLKFMVYLQKENIIDESGMPKERFSAEFPKEGPSILRIQQVVRGDSAAYFCASSRTGNSNYGYTFGSGTRLTVV.

The V gene is TRBV7-2, the J gene TRBJ2-1; no reliable D call. Trimming took 3 bases from V and 6 from J, leaving 6 bases between them. The CDR3 sequence is 12 residues long. Germline V gene sequence: CDR1 SGHTA, CDR2 FQGNSA. CDR3 DNA sequence: TGTGCCAGCAGCTTCAGTGCCAATGAGCAGTTCTTC. It codes for CASSFSANEQFF.

The count of this clone is one. The chain is built from TRBV4-1 and TRBJ2-7; tentatively, D is TRBD1 or TRBD2 (5 bases each). Trimming removed 0 bases from V and 6 bases from J, with 12 bases in between. CDR1 is MGHRA and CDR2 is YSYEKL in the germline V gene. The CDR3 covers 14 residues. Here the CDR3 DNA reads TGCGCCAGCAGCCAAGAGGGGCGTGCGGGCGAGCAGTACTTC. Amino acid sequence: CASSQEGRAGEQYF.

The chain recombines TRBV7-2 with TRBJ2-1, with D tentatively TRBD2 (5 bases). Germline V gene data show CDR1 as SGHTA and CDR2 as FQGNSA. CDR3 length: 15 residues. V was cut by 1 base and J by 7 bases, with 14 bases left in between. The CDR3 spells CASSLEVWSGNEQFF. The CDR3 DNA follows: TGTGCCAGCAGCTTAGAGGTATGGTCGGGAAATGAGCAGTTCTTC.

The chain employs TRBV27 and TRBJ2-3; TRBD2 matches 10 bases. This CDR3 has 17 residues. Unmatched junction bases numbered 10, after V lost 2 bases and J lost 5 bases. Germline V gene data show CDR1 as MNHEY and CDR2 as SMNVEV (reference sequence). DNA for the CDR3: TGTGCCAGCAGTTTAACCCTAGCGGGGGCACGACGAGATACGCAGTATTTT. Translation gives CASSLTLAGARRDTQYF.

This chain uses TRBV18 with TRBJ1-3; D unclear. The germline V gene encodes CDR1 KGHSH and CDR2 LQKENI. This CDR3 has 16 residues. Trimming stripped 3 bases from V and 1 base from J, with 13 bases between. Here the CDR3 reads CASSPAFSVSGNTIYF. CDR3 in DNA: TGTGCCAGCTCACCCGCCTTTTCGGTATCTGGAAACACCATATATTTT.

There are a few counts of this clone. The V gene is TRBV14, the J gene TRBJ2-7, with D tentatively TRBD1 or TRBD2 (5 bases each). The ends were cut back, 1 base at V and 3 bases at J, with 13 bases in the middle. Per the germline V gene, CDR1 is SGHDN and CDR2 is FVKESK. The CDR3 runs 15 residues. CDR3 sequence (DNA): TGTGCCAGCAGCCAAGGCCGAGGGGCCCTCTACGAGCAGTACTTC. Residues: CASSQGRGALYEQYF.

In its sample, this clone was seen once. The V and J genes are TRBV25-1 and TRBJ2-5; D is undetermined. V lost 2 bases, J lost 5 bases, and 9 bases lay in between. This CDR3 has 13 residues. Germline values: CDR1 MGHDK, CDR2 SYGVNS. CDR3 loop: CASSETALETQYF. The CDR3 region has the DNA TGTGCCAGCAGTGAAACAGCGTTGGAGACCCAGTACTTC.

J is TRBJ2-7 and V is TRBV14, with D perhaps matching TRBD1 (6 bases). V lost 0 bases to trimming and J lost 5 bases, with 14 bases between them. CDR3 length: 15 amino acids. CDR1 is SGHDN and CDR2 is FVKESK in the germline V gene. The CDR3 here is CASSQEWMGADEQYF. CDR3 sequence (DNA): TGTGCCAGCAGCCAAGAGTGGATGGGGGCCGACGAGCAGTACTTC. The full variable domain, its missing parts supplied by reference TRBV14 and TRBJ2-7, is EAGVTQFPSHSVIEKGQTVTLRCDPISGHDNLYWYRRVMGKEIKFLLHFVKESKQDESGMPNNRFLAERTGGTYSTLKVQPAELEDSGVYFCASSQEWMGADEQYFGPGTRLTVT.

This chain uses TRBV10-3 with TRBJ2-3; perhaps TRBD2 as D (5 bases). The CDR3 spans 15 residues. Germline CDR1 reads ENHRY; CDR2 reads SYGVKD. V was pared by 7 bases and J by 0 bases, with 14 bases between. CDR3 bases: TGTGCCATCACCGAGGACTTTTCTAGCACAGATACGCAGTATTTT. Its translation: CAITEDFSSTDTQYF.